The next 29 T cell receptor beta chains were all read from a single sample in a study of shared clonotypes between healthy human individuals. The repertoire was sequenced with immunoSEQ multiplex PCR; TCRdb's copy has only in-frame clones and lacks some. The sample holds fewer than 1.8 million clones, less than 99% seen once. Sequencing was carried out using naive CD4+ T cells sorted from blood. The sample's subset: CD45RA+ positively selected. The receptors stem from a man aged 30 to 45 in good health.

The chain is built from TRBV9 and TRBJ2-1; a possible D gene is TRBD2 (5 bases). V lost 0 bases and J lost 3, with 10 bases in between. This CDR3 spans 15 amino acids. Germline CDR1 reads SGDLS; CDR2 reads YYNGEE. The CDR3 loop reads CASSVVGSNYNEQFF. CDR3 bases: TGTGCCAGCAGCGTAGTGGGGAGCAACTACAATGAGCAGTTCTTC.

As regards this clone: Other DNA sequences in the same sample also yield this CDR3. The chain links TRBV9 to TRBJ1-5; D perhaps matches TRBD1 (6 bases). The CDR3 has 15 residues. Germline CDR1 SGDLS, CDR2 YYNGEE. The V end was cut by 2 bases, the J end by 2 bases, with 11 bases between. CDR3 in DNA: TGTGCCAGCAGCGTCGGGGGCTTCGGCAATCAGCCCCAGCATTTT. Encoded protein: CASSVGGFGNQPQHF. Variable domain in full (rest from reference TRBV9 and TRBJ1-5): DSGVTQTPKHLITATGQRVTLRCSPRSGDLSVYWYQQSLDQGLQFLIQYYNGEERAKGNILERFSAQQFPDLHSELNLSSLELGDSALYFCASSVGGFGNQPQHFGDGTRLSIL.

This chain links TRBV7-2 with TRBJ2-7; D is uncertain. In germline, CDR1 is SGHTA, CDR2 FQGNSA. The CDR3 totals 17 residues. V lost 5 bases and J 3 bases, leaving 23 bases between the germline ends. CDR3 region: CASSPGTRRTPLYEQYF. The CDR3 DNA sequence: TGTGCCAGCAGCCCGGGCACCCGCAGGACCCCCCTCTACGAGCAGTACTTC.

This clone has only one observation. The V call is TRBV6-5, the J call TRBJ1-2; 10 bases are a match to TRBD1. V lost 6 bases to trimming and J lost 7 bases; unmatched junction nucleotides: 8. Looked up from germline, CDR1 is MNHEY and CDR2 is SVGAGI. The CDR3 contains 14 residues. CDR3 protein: CASRAGTGVRGYTF. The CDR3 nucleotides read TGTGCCAGCAGAGCCGGGACAGGGGTGCGTGGCTACACCTTC.

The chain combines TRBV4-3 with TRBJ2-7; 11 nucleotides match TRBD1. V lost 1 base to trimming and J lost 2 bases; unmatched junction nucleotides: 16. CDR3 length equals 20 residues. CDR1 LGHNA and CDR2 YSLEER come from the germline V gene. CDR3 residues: CASSQAPGTGGTTWTYEQYF. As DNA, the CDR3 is TGCGCCAGCAGCCAAGCCCCCGGGACAGGGGGGACTACATGGACCTACGAGCAGTACTTC.

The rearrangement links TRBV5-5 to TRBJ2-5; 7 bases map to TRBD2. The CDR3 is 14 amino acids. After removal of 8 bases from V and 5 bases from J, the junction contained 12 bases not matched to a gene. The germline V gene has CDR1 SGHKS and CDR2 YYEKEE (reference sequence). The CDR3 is CASPFIRGVETQYF. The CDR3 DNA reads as TGTGCCAGTCCATTCATCCGGGGGGTGGAGACCCAGTACTTC.

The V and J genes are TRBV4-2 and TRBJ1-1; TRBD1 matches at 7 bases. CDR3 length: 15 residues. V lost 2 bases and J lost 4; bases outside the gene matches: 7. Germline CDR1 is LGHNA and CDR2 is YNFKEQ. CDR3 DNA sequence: TGTGCCAGCAGCCAAATTGACAGGGATTTCACTGAAGCTTTCTTT. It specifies CASSQIDRDFTEAFF.

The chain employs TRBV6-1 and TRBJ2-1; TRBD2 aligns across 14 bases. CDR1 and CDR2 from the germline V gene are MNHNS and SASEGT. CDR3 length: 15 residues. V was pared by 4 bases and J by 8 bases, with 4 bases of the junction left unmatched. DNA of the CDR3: TGTGCCAGCAGTGGACTAGCGGGAGGGGTGGATGAGCAGTTCTTC. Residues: CASSGLAGGVDEQFF.

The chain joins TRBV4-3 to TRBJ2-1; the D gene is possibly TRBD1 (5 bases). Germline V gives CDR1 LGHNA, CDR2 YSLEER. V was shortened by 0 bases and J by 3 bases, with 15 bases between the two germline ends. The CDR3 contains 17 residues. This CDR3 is CASSQEKDKINYNEQFF. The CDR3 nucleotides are TGCGCCAGCAGCCAAGAAAAGGACAAGATAAACTACAATGAGCAGTTCTTC.

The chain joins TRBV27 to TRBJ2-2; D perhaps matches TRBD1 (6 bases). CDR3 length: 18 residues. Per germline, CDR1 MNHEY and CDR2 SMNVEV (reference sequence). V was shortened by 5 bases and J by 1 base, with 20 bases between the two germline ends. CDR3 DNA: TGTGCCAGCAGTGCGACAGGTCCACTTATTGGGAACACCGGGGAGCTGTTTTTT. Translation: CASSATGPLIGNTGELFF.

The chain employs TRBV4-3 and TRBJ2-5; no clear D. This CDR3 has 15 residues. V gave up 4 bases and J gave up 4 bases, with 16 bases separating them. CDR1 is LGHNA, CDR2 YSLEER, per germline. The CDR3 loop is CASSPSGGSSETQYF. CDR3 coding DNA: TGCGCCAGCAGCCCCTCAGGTGGTAGCTCAGAGACCCAGTACTTC.

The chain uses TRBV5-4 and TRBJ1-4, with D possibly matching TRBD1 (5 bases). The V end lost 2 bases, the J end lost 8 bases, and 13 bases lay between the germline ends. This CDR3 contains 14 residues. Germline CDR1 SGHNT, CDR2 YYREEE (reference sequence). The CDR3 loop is CASSFSGGKEKLFF. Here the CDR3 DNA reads TGTGCCAGCAGCTTCTCGGGGGGGAAAGAAAAACTGTTTTTT. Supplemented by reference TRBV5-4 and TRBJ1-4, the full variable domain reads ETGVTQSPTHLIKTRGQQVTLRCSSQSGHNTVSWYQQALGQGPQFIFQYYREEENGRGNFPPRFSGLQFPNYSSELNVNALELDDSALYLCASSFSGGKEKLFFGSGTQLSVL.

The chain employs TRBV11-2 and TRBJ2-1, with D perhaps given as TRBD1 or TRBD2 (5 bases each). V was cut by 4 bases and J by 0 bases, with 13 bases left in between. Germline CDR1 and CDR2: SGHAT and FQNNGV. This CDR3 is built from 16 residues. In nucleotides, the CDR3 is TGTGCCAGCAGCTCCGGGACCCGAAGCTCCTACAATGAGCAGTTCTTC. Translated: CASSSGTRSSYNEQFF.

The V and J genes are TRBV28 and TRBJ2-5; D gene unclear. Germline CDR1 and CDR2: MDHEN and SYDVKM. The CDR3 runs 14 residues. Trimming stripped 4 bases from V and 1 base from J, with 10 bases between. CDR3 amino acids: CASSWPSPQETQYF. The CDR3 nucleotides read TGTGCCAGCAGTTGGCCTAGTCCCCAAGAGACCCAGTACTTC.

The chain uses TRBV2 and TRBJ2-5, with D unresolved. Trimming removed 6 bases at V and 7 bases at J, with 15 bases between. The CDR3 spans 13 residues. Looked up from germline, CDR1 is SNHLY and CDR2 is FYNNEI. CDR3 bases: TGTGCCAGCAGAGAATACGTTTTGGGGACCCAGTACTTC. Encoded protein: CASREYVLGTQYF.

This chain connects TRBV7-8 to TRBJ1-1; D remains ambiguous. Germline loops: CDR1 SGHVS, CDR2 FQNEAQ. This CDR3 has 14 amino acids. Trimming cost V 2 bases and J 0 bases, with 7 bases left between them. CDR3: CASSLRRLNTEAFF. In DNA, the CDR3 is TGTGCCAGCAGCTTACGTAGGCTGAACACTGAAGCTTTCTTT.

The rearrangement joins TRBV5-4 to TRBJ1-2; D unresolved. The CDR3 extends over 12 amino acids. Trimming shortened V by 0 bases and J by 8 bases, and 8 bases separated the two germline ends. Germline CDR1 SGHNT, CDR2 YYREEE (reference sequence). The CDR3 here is CASSLVAFGYTF. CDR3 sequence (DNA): TGTGCCAGCAGCTTGGTTGCTTTCGGCTACACCTTC.

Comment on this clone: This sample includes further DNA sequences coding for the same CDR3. The chain's CDR3 is CASSLGLAGAPYNEQFF. CDR3 in DNA: TGCGCCAGCAGCCTCGGACTAGCGGGAGCCCCCTACAATGAGCAGTTCTTC. This chain uses TRBV5-1 with TRBJ2-1; 13 bases align to TRBD2. J was trimmed by 2 bases and V by 4 bases; bases with no gene match: 6. The CDR3 has 17 amino acids. Germline CDR1 and CDR2: SGHRS and YFSETQ.

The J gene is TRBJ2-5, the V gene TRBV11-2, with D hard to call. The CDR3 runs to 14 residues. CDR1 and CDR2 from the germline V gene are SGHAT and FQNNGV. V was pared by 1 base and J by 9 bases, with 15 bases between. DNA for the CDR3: TGTGCCAGCAGCTTAGCCCCCCATTTTAGGTCCCAGTACTTC. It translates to CASSLAPHFRSQYF.

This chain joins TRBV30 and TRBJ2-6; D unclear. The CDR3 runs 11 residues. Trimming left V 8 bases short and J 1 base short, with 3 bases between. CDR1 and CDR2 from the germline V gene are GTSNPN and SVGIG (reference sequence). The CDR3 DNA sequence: TGTGCCGGGTCTGGGGCCAACGTCCTGACTTTC. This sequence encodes CAGSGANVLTF.

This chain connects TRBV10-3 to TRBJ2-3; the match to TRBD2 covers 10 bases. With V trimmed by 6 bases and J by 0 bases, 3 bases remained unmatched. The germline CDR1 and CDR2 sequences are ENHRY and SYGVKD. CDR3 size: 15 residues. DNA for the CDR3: TGTGCCATCAGGGGACTAGCGACTAGCACAGATACGCAGTATTTT. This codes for CAIRGLATSTDTQYF.

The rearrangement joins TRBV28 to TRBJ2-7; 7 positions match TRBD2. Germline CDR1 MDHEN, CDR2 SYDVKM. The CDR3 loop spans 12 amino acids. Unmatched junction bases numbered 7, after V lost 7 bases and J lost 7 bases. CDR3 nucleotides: TGTGCCAGCAAGGGAGGGAGGGAGGAGCAGTACTTC. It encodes CASKGGREEQYF.

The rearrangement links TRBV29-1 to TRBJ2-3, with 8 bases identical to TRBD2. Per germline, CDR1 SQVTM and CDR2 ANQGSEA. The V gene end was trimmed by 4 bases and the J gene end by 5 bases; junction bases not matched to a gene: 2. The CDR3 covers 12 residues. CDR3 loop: CSVVAGGDTQYF. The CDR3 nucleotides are TGCAGCGTTGTTGCGGGAGGAGATACGCAGTATTTT.

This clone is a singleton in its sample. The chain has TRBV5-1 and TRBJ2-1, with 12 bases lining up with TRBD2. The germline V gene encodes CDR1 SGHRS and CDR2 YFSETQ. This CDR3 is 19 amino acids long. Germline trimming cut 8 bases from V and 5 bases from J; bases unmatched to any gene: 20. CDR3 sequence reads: CARRKVLTSGREGHNEQFF. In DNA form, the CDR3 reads TGCGCCAGGAGAAAGGTTTTGACTAGCGGGAGAGAGGGCCACAATGAGCAGTTCTTC.

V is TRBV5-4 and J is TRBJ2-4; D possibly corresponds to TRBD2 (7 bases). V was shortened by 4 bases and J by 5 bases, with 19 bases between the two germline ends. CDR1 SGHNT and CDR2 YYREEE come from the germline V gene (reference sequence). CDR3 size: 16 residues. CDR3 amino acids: CASSRPGGLAENIQYF. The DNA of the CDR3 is TGTGCCAGCAGCCGCCCTGGGGGGCTAGCGGAAAACATTCAGTACTTC. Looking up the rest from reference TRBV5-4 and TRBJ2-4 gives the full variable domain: ETGVTQSPTHLIKTRGQQVTLRCSSQSGHNTVSWYQQALGQGPQFIFQYYREEENGRGNFPPRFSGLQFPNYSSELNVNALELDDSALYLCASSRPGGLAENIQYFGAGTRLSVL.

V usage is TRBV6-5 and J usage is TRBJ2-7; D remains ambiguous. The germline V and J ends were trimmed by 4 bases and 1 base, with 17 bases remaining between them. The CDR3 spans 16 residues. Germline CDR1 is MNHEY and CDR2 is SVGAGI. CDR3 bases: TGTGCCAGCAGTTTTGTCCTCTTTGGTAGATCCTACGAGCAGTACTTC. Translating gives CASSFVLFGRSYEQYF.

As DNA, the CDR3 is TGTGCCAGCAGCCGAGAGGGAGCCAAAAACATTCAGTACTTC. Its translation: CASSREGAKNIQYF. The V gene is TRBV6-6, the J gene TRBJ2-4; D is perhaps TRBD2 (5 bases). CDR1 and CDR2 (germline): MNHNY, SVGAGI (reference sequence). This CDR3 is built from 14 residues. Trimming stripped 6 bases from V and 0 bases from J, with 9 bases between.

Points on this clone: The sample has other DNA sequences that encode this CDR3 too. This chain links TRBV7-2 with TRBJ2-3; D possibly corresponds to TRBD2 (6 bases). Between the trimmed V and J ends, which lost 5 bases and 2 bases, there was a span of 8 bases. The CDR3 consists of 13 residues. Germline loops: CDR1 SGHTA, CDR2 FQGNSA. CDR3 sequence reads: CASSRDFTDTQYF. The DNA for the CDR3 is TGTGCCAGCAGCCGGGACTTCACAGATACGCAGTATTTT.

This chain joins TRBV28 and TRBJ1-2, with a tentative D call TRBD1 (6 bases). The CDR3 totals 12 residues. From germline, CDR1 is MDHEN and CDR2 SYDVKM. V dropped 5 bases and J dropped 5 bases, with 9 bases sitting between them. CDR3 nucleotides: TGTGCCAGCAGTCTAGGACAGTATGGCTACACCTTC. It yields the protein CASSLGQYGYTF.